This T cell receptor (beta chain) was profiled in a study of T cell responses to AZD1222 COVID-19 vaccine. Regarding the study as a whole: Following two doses of AZD1222, Spike-specific TCR breadth and depth rose. Just five or six AZD1222 recipients were seropositive at baseline.

As concerns this clone: The antigen remains unidentified.

TCRdb keeps only in-frame clones here, not all; method: immunoSEQ multiplex PCR. Of about 110,000 clones in the sample, 70% to 90% were seen once. Germline V gives CDR1 MGHRA, CDR2 YSYEKL. This CDR3 has 15 amino acids. Between the trimmed V and J ends, which lost 1 base and 4 bases, there was a span of 10 bases. Sequenced material: peripheral blood, taken on day 0 of AZD1222 vaccination. This clonotype originated in an adult in good health. The chain recombines TRBV4-1 with TRBJ2-2; no firm D call. CDR3 sequence: CASSQVGPGTGELFF. Written as DNA, the CDR3 is TGCGCCAGCAGCCAAGTTGGGCCCGGCACCGGGGAGCTGTTTTTT.